This T cell receptor (beta chain) was sequenced during a study of vaccination effects on CD4 cells after COVID-19. Study information: Two-dose vaccination with either BNT162b2 or mRNA-1273 was given to the participants. Samples came 142 and 148 days after COVID-19 diagnosis, before vaccination.

Generated by immunoSEQ multiplex PCR, the TCRdb table keeps only in-frame clones and is missing some. The table has 22,000 or so clones, roughly 69% seen once. This clone was detected once. Its antigen is not identified. V lost 4 bases to trimming and J lost 4 bases; unmatched junction nucleotides: 6. The CDR3 contains 14 residues. The germline V gene has CDR1 LNHDA and CDR2 SQIVND (reference sequence). Antigen-specific CD4+ T cells were expanded (with viral peptide pools) by the ViraFEST assay ahead of sequencing. Cells that had been cultured for 10 days were the source of isolated CD4+ T cells. This person caught SARS-CoV-2 sometime from March to December 2020, and PCR testing confirmed the infection. In the cultures, half the medium was exchanged for IL-2 medium on days 3 and 7.

This sample comprised CD4+ T cells from PBMCs cultured with a peptide pool, obtained before COVID-19 vaccination. The rearrangement uses TRBV19 and TRBJ1-2, with 7 nucleotides matching TRBD1. This TCR was recovered from a human donor who had a prior SARS-CoV-2 infection. The CDR3 coding sequence is TGTGCCAGTAGTAACTGGGGACAGCCCTATGGCTACACCTTC. Protein: CASSNWGQPYGYTF.